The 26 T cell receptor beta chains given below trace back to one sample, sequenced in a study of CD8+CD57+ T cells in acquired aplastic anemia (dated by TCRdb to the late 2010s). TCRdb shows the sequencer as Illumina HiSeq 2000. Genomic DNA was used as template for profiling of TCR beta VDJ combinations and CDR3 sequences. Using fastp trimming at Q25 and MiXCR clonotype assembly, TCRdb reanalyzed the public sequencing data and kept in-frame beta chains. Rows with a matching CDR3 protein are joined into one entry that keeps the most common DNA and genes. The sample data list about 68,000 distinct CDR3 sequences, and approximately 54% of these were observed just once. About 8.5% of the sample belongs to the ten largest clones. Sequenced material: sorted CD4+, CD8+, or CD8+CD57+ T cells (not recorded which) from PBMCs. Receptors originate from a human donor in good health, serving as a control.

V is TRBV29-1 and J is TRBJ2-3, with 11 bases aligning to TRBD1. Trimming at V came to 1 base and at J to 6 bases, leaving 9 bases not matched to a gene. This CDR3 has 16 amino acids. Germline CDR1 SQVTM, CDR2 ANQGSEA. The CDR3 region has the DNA TGCAGCGTTGAAGTTTCCTGGACAGGGGGCTATGATACGCAGTATTTT. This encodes CSVEVSWTGGYDTQYF.

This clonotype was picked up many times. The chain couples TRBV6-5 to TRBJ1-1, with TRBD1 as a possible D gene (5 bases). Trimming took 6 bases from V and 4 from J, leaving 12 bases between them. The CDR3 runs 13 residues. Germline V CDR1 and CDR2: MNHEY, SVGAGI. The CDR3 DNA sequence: TGTGCCAGCAGCCTCAGGGTGGGCACTGAAGCTTTCTTT. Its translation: CASSLRVGTEAFF.

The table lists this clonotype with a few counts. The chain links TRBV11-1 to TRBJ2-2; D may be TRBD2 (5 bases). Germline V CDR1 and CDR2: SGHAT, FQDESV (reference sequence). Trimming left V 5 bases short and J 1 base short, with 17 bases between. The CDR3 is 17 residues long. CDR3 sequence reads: CASSHPPLEQNTGELFF. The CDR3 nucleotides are TGTGCCAGCAGCCATCCGCCACTAGAGCAGAACACCGGGGAGCTGTTTTTT.

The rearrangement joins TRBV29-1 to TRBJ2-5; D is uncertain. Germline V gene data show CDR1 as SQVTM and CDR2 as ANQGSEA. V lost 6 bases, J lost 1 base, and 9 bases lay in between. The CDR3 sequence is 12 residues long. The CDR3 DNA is TGCAGCGTGGCCGAGACCCAAGAGACCCAGTACTTC. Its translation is CSVAETQETQYF.

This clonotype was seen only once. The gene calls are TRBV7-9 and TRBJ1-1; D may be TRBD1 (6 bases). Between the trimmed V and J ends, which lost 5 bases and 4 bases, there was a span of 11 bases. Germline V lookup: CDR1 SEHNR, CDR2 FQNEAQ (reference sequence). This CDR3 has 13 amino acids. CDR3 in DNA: TGTGCCAGCAGCCAACCGGGGGCCACTGAAGCTTTCTTT. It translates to CASSQPGATEAFF.

The CDR3 region is CASSIEGAVNQPQHF. The CDR3 coding sequence is TGTGCCAGTAGTATAGAGGGGGCGGTCAATCAGCCCCAGCATTTT. This sequence joins TRBV19 and TRBJ1-5; D is possibly TRBD1 (6 bases). Germline values: CDR1 LNHDA, CDR2 SQIVND (reference sequence). The CDR3 has 15 residues. Trimming took off 0 bases at V and 3 bases at J, with 9 bases between the two ends.

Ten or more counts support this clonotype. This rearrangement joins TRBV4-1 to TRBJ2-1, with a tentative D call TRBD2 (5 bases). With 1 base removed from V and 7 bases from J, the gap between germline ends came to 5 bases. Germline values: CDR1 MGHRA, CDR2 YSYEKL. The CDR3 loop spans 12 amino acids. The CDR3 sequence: CASSQGENEQFF. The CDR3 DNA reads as TGCGCCAGCAGCCAAGGGGAGAATGAGCAGTTCTTC.

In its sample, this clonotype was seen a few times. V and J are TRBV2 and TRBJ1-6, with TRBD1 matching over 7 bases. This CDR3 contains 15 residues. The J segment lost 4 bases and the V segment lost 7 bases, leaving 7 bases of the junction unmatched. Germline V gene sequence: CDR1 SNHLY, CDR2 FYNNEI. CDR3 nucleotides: TGTGCCAGCACCGGGGGACAGACTTATAATTCACCCCTCCACTTT. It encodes CASTGGQTYNSPLHF.

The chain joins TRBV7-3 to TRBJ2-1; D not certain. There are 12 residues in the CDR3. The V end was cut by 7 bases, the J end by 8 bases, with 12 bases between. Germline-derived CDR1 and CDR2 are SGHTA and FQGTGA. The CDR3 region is CASKTPLDEQFF. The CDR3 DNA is TGTGCCAGCAAAACACCGCTAGATGAGCAGTTCTTC.

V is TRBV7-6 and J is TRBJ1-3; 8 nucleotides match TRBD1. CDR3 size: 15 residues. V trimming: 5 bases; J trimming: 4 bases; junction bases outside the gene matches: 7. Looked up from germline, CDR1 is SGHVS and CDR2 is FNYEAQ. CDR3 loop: CASSPRGREGNTIYF. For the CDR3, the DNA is TGTGCCAGCAGCCCCAGGGGGCGCGAAGGAAACACCATATATTTT.

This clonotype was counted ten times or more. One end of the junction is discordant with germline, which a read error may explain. CDR3 sequence (DNA): TGCGCCAGCAGCTTGATTCCGCTTAGCTCCGGCACAGATACGCGGTATTTT. This sequence encodes CASSLIPLSSGTDTRYF. The gene calls are TRBV5-1 and TRBJ2-3; the D is unclear. This CDR3 spans 17 amino acids. CDR1 and CDR2 (germline): SGHRS, YFSETQ.

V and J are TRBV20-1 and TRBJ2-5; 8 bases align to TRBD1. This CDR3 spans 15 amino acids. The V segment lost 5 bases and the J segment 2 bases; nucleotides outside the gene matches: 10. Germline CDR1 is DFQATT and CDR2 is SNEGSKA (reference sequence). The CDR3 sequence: CSAVAGGGGQETQYF. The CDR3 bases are TGCAGTGCTGTGGCAGGGGGCGGAGGTCAAGAGACCCAGTACTTC.

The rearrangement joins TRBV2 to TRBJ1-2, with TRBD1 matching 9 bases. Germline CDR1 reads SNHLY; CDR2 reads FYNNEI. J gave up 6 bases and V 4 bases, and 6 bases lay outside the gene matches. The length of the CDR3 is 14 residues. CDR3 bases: TGTGCCAGCAGTGGAGGGACAGGGAGTCATGGCTACACCTTC. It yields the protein CASSGGTGSHGYTF.

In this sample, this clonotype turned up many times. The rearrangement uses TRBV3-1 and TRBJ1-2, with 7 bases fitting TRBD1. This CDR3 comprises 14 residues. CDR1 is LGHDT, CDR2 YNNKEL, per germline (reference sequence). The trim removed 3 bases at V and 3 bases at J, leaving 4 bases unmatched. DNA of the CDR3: TGTGCCAGCAGCCAGCCCGGGACAGACTATGGCTACACCTTC. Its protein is CASSQPGTDYGYTF. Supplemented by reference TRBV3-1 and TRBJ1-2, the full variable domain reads DTAVSQTPKYLVTQMGNDKSIKCEQNLGHDTMYWYKQDSKKFLKIMFSYNNKELIINETVPNRFSPKSPDKAHLNLHINSLELGDSAVYFCASSQPGTDYGYTFGSGTRLTVV.

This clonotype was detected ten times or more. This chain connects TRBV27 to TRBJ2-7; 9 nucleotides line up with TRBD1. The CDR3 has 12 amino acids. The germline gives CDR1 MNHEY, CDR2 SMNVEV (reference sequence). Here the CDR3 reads CATGGTPYEQYF. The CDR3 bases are TGTGCTACAGGGGGCACCCCTTACGAGCAGTACTTC.

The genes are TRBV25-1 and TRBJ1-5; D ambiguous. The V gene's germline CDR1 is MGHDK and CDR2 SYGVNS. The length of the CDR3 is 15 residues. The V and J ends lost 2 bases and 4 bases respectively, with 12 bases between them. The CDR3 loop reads CASSEDGGPNQPQHF. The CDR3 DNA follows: TGTGCCAGCAGTGAAGACGGCGGCCCAAATCAGCCCCAGCATTTT.

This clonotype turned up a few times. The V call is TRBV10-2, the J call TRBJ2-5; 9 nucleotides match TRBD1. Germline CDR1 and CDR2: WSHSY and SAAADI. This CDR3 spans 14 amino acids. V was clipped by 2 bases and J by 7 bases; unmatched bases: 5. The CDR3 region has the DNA TGCGCCAGCAGTGAGGGGACAGGGCTAGGGACCCAGTACTTC. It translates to CASSEGTGLGTQYF.

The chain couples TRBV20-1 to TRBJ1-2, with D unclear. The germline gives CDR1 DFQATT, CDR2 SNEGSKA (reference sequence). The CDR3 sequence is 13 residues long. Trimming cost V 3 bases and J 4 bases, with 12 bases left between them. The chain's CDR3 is CSASSGKTYGYTF. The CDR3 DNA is TGCAGTGCTAGCTCCGGGAAAACCTATGGCTACACCTTC.

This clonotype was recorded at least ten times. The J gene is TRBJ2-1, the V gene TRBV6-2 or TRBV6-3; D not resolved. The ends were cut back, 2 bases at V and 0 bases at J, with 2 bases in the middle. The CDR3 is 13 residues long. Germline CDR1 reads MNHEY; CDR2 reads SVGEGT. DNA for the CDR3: TGTGCCAGCAGTTACAGCTCCTACAATGAGCAGTTCTTC. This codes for CASSYSSYNEQFF.

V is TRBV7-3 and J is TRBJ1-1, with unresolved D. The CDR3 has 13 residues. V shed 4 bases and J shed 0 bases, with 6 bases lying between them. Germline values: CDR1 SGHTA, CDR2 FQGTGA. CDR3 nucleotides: TGTGCCAGCAGCTCCGCCGTGAACACTGAAGCTTTCTTT. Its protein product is CASSSAVNTEAFF.

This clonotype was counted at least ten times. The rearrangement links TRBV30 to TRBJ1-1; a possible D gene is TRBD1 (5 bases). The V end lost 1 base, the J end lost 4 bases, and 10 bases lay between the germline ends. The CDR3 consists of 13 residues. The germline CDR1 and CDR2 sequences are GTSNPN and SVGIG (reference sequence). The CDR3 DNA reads TGTGCCTGGAGTGCGGGGGGTGGCACTGAAGCTTTCTTT. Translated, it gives CAWSAGGGTEAFF. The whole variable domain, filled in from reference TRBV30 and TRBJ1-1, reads SQTIHQWPATLVQPVGSPLSLECTVEGTSNPNLYWYRQAAGRGLQLLFYSVGIGQISSEVPQNLSASRPQDRQFILSSKKLLLSDSGFYLCAWSAGGGTEAFFGQGTRLTVV.

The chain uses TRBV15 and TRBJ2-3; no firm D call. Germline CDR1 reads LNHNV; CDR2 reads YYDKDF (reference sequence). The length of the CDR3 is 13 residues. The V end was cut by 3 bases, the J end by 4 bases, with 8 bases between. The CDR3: CATSRDQADTQYF. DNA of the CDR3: TGTGCCACCAGCAGGGACCAGGCAGATACGCAGTATTTT.

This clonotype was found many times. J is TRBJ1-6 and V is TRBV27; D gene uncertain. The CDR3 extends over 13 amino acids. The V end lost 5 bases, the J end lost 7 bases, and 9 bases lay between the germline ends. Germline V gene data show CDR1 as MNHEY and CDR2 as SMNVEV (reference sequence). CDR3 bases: TGTGCCAGCAGTACGACAAGGAATTCACCCCTCCACTTT. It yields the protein CASSTTRNSPLHF.

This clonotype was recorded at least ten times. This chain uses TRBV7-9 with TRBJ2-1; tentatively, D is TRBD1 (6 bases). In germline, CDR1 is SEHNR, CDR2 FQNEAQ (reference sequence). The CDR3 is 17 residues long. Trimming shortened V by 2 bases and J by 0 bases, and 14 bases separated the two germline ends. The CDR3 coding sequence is TGTGCCAGCAGCTTATTTGTAGGGGGATCCTCCTACAATGAGCAGTTCTTC. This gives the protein CASSLFVGGSSYNEQFF.

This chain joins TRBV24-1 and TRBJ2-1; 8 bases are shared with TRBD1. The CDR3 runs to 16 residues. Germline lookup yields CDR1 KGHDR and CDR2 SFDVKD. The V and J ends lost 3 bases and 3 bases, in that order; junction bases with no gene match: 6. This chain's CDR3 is CATSDGTGWDYNEQFF. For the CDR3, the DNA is TGTGCCACCAGTGATGGGACAGGTTGGGACTACAATGAGCAGTTCTTC.

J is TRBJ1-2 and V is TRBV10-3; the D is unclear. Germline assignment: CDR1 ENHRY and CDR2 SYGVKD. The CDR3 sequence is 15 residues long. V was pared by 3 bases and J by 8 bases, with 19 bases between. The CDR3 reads CAISEFKNSVDGYTF. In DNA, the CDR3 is TGTGCCATCAGTGAATTCAAGAATTCGGTGGACGGCTACACCTTC.